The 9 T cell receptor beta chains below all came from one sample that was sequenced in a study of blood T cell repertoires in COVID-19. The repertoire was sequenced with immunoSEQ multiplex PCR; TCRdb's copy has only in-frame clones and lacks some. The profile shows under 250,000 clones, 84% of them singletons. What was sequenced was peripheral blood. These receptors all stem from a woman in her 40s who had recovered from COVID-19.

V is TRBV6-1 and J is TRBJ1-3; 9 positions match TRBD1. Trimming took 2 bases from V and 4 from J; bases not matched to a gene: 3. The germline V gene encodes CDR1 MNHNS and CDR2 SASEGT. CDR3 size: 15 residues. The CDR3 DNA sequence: TGTGCCAGCAGTGAATGGGACAGGGACGGAAACACCATATATTTT. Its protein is CASSEWDRDGNTIYF.

CDR3 in amino acids: CASSAEGRDEAFF. CDR3 nucleotides: TGTGCCAGCTCGGCGGAGGGACGAGATGAAGCTTTCTTT. The rearrangement uses TRBV18 and TRBJ1-1; D is perhaps TRBD1 (5 bases). From germline, CDR1 is KGHSH and CDR2 LQKENI. The CDR3 runs 13 residues. Trimming removed 6 bases from V and 7 bases from J, with 15 bases in between.

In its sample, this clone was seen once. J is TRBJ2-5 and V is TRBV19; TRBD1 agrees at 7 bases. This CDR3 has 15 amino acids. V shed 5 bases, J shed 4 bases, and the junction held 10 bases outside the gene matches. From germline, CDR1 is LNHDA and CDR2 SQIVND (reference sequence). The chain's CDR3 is CASSATGVSLETQYF. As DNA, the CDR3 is TGTGCCAGTAGTGCAACAGGGGTCAGTCTAGAGACCCAGTACTTC.

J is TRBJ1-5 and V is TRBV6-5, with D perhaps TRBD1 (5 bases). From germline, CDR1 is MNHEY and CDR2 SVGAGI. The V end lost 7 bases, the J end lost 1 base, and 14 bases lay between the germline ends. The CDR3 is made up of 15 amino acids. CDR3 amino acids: CASKKGLLSNQPQHF. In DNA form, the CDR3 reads TGTGCCAGCAAAAAGGGACTCTTGAGCAATCAGCCCCAGCATTTT.

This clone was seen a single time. The CDR3, as DNA: TGTGCCAGCAGCATCGGGACTAGCGGGGAAGAGACCCAGTACTTC. This gives the protein CASSIGTSGEETQYF. The gene calls are TRBV7-9 and TRBJ2-5; 13 bases align to TRBD2. Per germline, CDR1 SEHNR and CDR2 FQNEAQ (reference sequence). The J segment lost 3 bases and the V segment lost 5 bases, leaving 3 bases of the junction unmatched. This CDR3 has 15 amino acids.

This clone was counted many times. The CDR3 bases are TGTGCCACCAGCACCCGACAGGGAGCAGATACGCAGTATTTT. Amino acid sequence: CATSTRQGADTQYF. The chain combines TRBV15 with TRBJ2-3; 7 bases are a match to TRBD1. Looked up from germline, CDR1 is LNHNV and CDR2 is YYDKDF (reference sequence). The CDR3 loop spans 14 amino acids. V dropped 4 bases and J dropped 4; count of bases not matched to a gene: 5.

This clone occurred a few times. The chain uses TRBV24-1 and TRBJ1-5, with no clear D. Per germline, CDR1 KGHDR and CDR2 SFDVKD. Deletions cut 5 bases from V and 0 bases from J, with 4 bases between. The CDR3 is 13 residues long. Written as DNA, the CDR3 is TGTGCCACCAGTGCAGGTAGCAATCAGCCCCAGCATTTT. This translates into CATSAGSNQPQHF.

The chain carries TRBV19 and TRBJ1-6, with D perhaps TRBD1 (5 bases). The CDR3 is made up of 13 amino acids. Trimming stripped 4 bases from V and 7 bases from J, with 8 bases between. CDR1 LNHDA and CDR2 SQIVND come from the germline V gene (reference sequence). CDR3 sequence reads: CASSTTVNSPLHF. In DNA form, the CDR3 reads TGTGCCAGTAGTACGACAGTAAATTCACCCCTCCACTTT.

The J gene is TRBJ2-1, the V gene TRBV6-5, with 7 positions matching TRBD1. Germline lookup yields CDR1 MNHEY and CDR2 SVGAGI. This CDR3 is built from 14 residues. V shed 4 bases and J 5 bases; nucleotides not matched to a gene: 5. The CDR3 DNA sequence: TGTGCCAGCAGTTTTGTAGACAGGGACAATGAGCAGTTCTTC. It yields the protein CASSFVDRDNEQFF.